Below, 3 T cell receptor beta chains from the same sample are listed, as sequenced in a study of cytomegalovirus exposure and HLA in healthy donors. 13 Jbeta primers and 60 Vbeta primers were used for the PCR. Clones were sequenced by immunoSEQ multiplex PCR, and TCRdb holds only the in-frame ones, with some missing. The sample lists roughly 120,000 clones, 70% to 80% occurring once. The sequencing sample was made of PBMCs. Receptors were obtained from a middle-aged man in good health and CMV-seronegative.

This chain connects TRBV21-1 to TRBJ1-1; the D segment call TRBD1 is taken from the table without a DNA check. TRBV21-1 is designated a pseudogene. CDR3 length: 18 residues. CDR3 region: CASSSTSHHHIMNTEAFF. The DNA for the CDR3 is TGTGCCAGCAGCTCCACATCCCATCACCATATCATGAACACTGAAGCTTTCTTT.

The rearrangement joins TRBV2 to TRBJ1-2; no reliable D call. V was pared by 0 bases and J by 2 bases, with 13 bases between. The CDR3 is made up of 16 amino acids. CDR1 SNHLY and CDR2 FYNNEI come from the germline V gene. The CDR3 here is CASSEAWAATNYGYTF. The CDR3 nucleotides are TGTGCCAGCAGTGAAGCCTGGGCAGCCACAAACTATGGCTACACCTTC.

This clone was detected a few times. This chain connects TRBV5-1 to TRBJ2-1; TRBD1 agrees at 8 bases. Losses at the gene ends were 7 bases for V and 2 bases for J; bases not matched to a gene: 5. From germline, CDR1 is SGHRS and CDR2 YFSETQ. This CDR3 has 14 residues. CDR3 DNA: TGCGCCAGCCGGACAGGGACGCCCTACAATGAGCAGTTCTTC. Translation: CASRTGTPYNEQFF.